This T cell receptor beta chain was identified during a study of shared clonotypes between healthy human individuals. Overall study context: Every donor yielded three CD4 naive, three CD4 memory, two CD8 naive and one CD8 memory plate.

The V gene end was trimmed by 2 bases and the J gene end by 7 bases; junction bases not matched to a gene: 11. The CDR3 consists of 16 residues. Germline assignment: CDR1 MDHEN and CDR2 SYDVKM. As concerns this clone: Its antigen is unknown.

Notes on the study in general: Only blood was sampled; tissue repertoires likely differ.

Each sorted subset replicate got 200 ng genomic DNA, 25,000 to 30,000 genomes. In the study's own analysis: Without quality scores, immunoSEQ junctional reads could not be filtered like full-length reads. Repertoires were generated with immunoSEQ multiplex PCR, while TCRdb's copy carries only in-frame clones and drops some. That table gives V, J and clone size, and the DNA gave D and trimming. Seen here are some 380,000 clones, approximately 96% observed once, and the top ten hold 0.32%. Sequenced sample: memory CD8+ T cells sorted from blood. Indicated subset: CD45RO+ cells pooled with CCR7-negative TemRA cells. The sequence came from a man aged 30 to 45 in good health. This chain uses TRBV28 with TRBJ1-2, with 9 positions matching TRBD1. The CDR3 spells CASSLVLTGGASGYTF. The CDR3 DNA is TGTGCCAGCAGTTTAGTACTTACAGGGGGCGCTAGTGGCTACACCTTC.